A selection of T cell receptor beta chains follows, all from one sample in a study of blood T cells in healthy people across ages. Each CDR3 protein gets one entry after TCRdb re-called the 5' RACE reads with MiXCR. The data contain some 1,000,000 distinct CDR3 sequences, about 25% of them seen just once; the ten biggest clones take up around 0.75%. A further study also used this sample, focusing on T cells of mothers and their children.

Source material: blood. Receptors originate from a girl aged 2 to 10 in good health. The CDR3 runs from the conserved cysteine through the conserved F or W. The D gene is left open where the match is weak. The size field is filled for only some rows; it gives once, few, many or a size class.

D gene | clone size | J gene | V gene | CDR3 protein | CDR3 DNA
NA | NA | TRBJ2-1 | TRBV6-5 | CASSASGQINEQFF | TGTGCCAGCAGTGCCTCGGGACAAATTAATGAGCAGTTCTTC
TRBD2 | few | TRBJ2-2 | TRBV6-5 | CASKRGETGELFF | TGTGCCAGCAAGCGGGGGGAGACCGGGGAGCTGTTTTTT
TRBD2 | NA | TRBJ2-7 | TRBV29-1 | CSVELGGRADNEQYF | TGCAGCGTTGAATTAGGAGGGAGGGCCGACAACGAGCAGTACTTC
TRBD2 | few | TRBJ2-1 | TRBV4-3 | CASSQAPGLAGSEQFF | TGCGCCAGCAGCCAAGCACCGGGACTAGCGGGGTCTGAGCAGTTCTTC
NA | NA | TRBJ2-5 | TRBV7-2 | CASSLDPGPGQTQYF | TGTGCCAGCAGCTTAGATCCGGGACCTGGCCAGACCCAGTACTTC
TRBD2 | few | TRBJ2-1 | TRBV11-2 | CASSLGGGPLNEQFF | TGTGCCAGCAGCTTAGGCGGGGGGCCTCTTAATGAGCAGTTCTTC
NA | NA | TRBJ2-4 | TRBV5-6 | CASSLPGEPKNIQYF | TGTGCCAGCAGCTTGCCGGGGGAGCCCAAAAACATTCAGTACTTC
NA | NA | TRBJ2-7 | TRBV3-1 | CASSQGHENYEQYF | TGTGCCAGCAGCCAAGGACACGAAAACTACGAGCAGTACTTC
NA | NA | TRBJ2-5 | TRBV11-2 | CASSHWAPGTQYF | TGTGCCAGCAGCCATTGGGCTCCGGGGACCCAGTACTTC
NA | NA | TRBJ2-1 | TRBV29-1 | CSVGLAGLAKYEQFF | TGCAGCGTCGGCCTCGCGGGCCTAGCGAAATATGAGCAGTTCTTC
NA | few | TRBJ2-3 | TRBV4-3 | CASSQEPGPPQYF | TGCGCCAGCAGCCAAGAGCCGGGACCTCCGCAGTATTTT
TRBD1 | few | TRBJ2-5 | TRBV7-9 | CASSLTSRDRGRQYF | TGTGCCAGCAGCTTAACCTCACGGGACAGGGGGCGACAGTACTTC
NA | few | TRBJ2-1 | TRBV28 | CASIGEDLFF | TGTGCCAGCATTGGGGAGGATCTGTTCTTC
NA | NA | TRBJ2-7 | TRBV4-3 | CASSQDPATYEQYF | TGCGCCAGCAGCCAAGACCCCGCTACCTACGAGCAGTACTTC
TRBD1 | NA | TRBJ2-7 | TRBV5-4 | CASSLQGTLSEQYF | TGTGCCAGCAGCCTACAGGGGACGCTTTCCGAGCAGTACTTC
NA | NA | TRBJ1-4 | TRBV12-3/TRBV12-4 | CASSLDHDSTNEKLFF | TGTGCCAGCAGTTTAGACCACGACAGTACTAATGAAAAACTGTTTTTT
NA | few | TRBJ2-2 | TRBV2 | CASRAGELFF | TGTGCCAGCAGGGCCGGGGAGCTGTTTTTT
NA | few | TRBJ2-7 | TRBV28 | CASRQTGDFPYEQYF | TGTGCCAGCAGACAAACAGGGGACTTTCCCTACGAGCAGTACTTC
NA | many | TRBJ2-7 | TRBV7-9 | CATDKNTYEQYF | TGTGCCACCGACAAAAACACCTACGAGCAGTACTTC
NA | NA | TRBJ2-1 | TRBV27 | CASIPRLGINEQFF | TGTGCCAGCATCCCCAGACTGGGAATCAATGAGCAGTTCTTC
TRBD2 | NA | TRBJ2-1 | TRBV29-1 | CSVEDPWEREGPTQFF | TGCAGCGTTGAAGACCCTTGGGAGCGGGAGGGTCCCACCCAGTTCTTC
TRBD2 | NA | TRBJ2-1 | TRBV5-1 | CASSISSGRYNEQFF | TGCGCCAGCAGCATATCTAGCGGCCGCTACAATGAGCAGTTCTTC
NA | few | TRBJ1-1 | TRBV7-3 | CASSQYGVAEAFF | TGTGCCAGCAGCCAATACGGGGTCGCTGAAGCTTTCTTT
NA | NA | TRBJ1-1 | TRBV7-9 | CASSLGDSGAFF | TGTGCCAGCAGCTTAGGAGACAGTGGAGCTTTCTTT
NA | NA | TRBJ2-7 | TRBV21-1 | CASSYWKYEQYF | TGTGCCAGCAGCTACTGGAAGTACGAGCAGTACTTC
NA | NA | TRBJ2-7 | TRBV29-1 | CSVEDRKAGRLYEQYF | TGCAGCGTTGAAGATCGGAAGGCAGGTCGGCTCTACGAGCAGTACTTC
NA | NA | TRBJ2-1 | TRBV28 | CASSTLLLEQFF | TGTGCCAGCAGTACCCTCCTCTTAGAGCAGTTCTTC
NA | few | TRBJ2-2 | TRBV6-2/TRBV6-3 | CASSSSGAVTTGELFF | TGTGCCAGCAGTAGTTCCGGGGCCGTGACTACTGGGGAGCTGTTTTTT
NA | few | TRBJ2-5 | TRBV3-1 | CASSQTIDRKEKQETQYF | TGTGCCAGCAGCCAAACCATCGACAGGAAAGAAAAACAAGAGACCCAGTACTTC
TRBD2 | few | TRBJ2-5 | TRBV5-1 | CASSTGLAGGPTETQYF | TGCGCCAGCAGCACTGGACTAGCGGGAGGGCCGACGGAGACCCAGTACTTC
TRBD1 | NA | TRBJ2-7 | TRBV6-2/TRBV6-3 | CASSDRAPYEQYF | TGTGCCTCTTCCGACAGGGCGCCCTACGAGCAGTACTTC
NA | few | TRBJ1-1 | TRBV15 | CATSSQLMNTEAFF | TGTGCCACCAGCAGCCAGCTCATGAACACTGAAGCTTTCTTT
TRBD2 | NA | TRBJ2-3 | TRBV7-2 | CASSLLAGGLTDTQYF | TGTGCCAGCAGCTTACTAGCGGGGGGTCTCACAGATACGCAGTATTTT
TRBD1 | NA | TRBJ2-3 | TRBV9 | CASSVRGTVRTDTQYF | TGTGCCAGCAGCGTGAGGGGGACAGTTCGCACAGATACGCAGTATTTT
TRBD2 | NA | TRBJ2-3 | TRBV6-1 | CASSDGDYGGLTDTQYF | TGTGCCAGCAGTGACGGGGACTATGGCGGCCTCACAGATACGCAGTATTTT
TRBD1 | NA | TRBJ1-4 | TRBV6-5 | CASRATGGSEKLFF | TGTGCCAGCAGGGCGACAGGGGGGTCTGAAAAACTGTTTTTT
TRBD1 | few | TRBJ1-5 | TRBV7-2 | CASSLRTGVRGQPQHF | TGTGCCAGCAGCTTAAGGACAGGGGTTCGGGGGCAGCCCCAGCATTTT
NA | NA | TRBJ2-1 | TRBV7-2 | CASSLQPTGEQFF | TGTGCCAGCAGCCTCCAGCCGACAGGAGAGCAGTTCTTC
NA | NA | TRBJ2-3 | TRBV29-1 | CSVGPRGTRTDTQYF | TGCAGCGTTGGGCCTCGGGGGACTCGCACAGATACGCAGTATTTT
NA | NA | TRBJ1-4 | TRBV5-5 | CASSLARDHEKLFF | TGTGCCAGCAGCTTGGCTAGGGATCACGAAAAACTGTTTTTT
NA | NA | TRBJ1-5 | TRBV10-3 | CAISDEGRQPQHF | TGTGCCATCAGTGATGAGGGACGTCAGCCCCAGCATTTT